This T cell receptor beta chain was captured by sequencing in a study of blood T cell repertoires in COVID-19. On the study more broadly: The United States, Italy and Spain supplied acute and convalescent COVID-19 samples.

TCRdb keeps only in-frame clones here, not all; method: immunoSEQ multiplex PCR. The repertoire holds approximately 210,000 clones, with roughly 80% as singletons. With 3 bases removed from V and 7 bases from J, the gap between germline ends came to 19 bases. This CDR3 comprises 16 residues. Germline CDR1 and CDR2: MDHEN and SYDVKM. The chain is built from TRBV28 and TRBJ1-5, with a possible D match to TRBD1 (5 bases). The sequencing sample was made of peripheral blood. The sequence was obtained from a woman aged 70-85 years with active or convalescent COVID-19. CDR3 loop: CASSLLSGGSEQPQHF. The CDR3 nucleotides read TGTGCCAGCAGTTTGCTCTCCGGGGGTAGCGAACAGCCCCAGCATTTT.